This paragraph reports one T cell receptor beta chain. The CDR3 consists of 15 residues. Germline-derived CDR1 and CDR2 are MGHRA and YSYEKL. V was shortened by 1 base and J by 2 bases, with 11 bases between the two germline ends. This sample was taken from a study of cytomegalovirus exposure and HLA in healthy donors. It was with 60 Vbeta and 13 Jbeta primers that the PCR ran. Profiling relied on immunoSEQ multiplex PCR, and the TCRdb table lists in-frame clones only, not all of them. The sample yields about 150,000 clones, 68% seen once. This TCR was recovered from a man aged 25-45 years in good health and CMV-seropositive. The sample consisted of PBMCs. V and J are TRBV4-1 and TRBJ2-5; a weak D match, TRBD2 (6 bases). For the CDR3, the DNA is TGCGCCAGCAGCCAAGTGCTTAGCGGACAAGAGACCCAGTACTTC. This codes for CASSQVLSGQETQYF.